Shown below are 25 T cell receptor beta chains from a single sample sequenced in a study of OX40 agonist ivuxolimab in advanced cancers. Clones were read by immunoSEQ multiplex PCR, and TCRdb kept only the in-frame ones, dropping some. In the table there are some 79,000 clones, about 94% of which are singletons. Sample: CD4+ or CD8+ T cells sorted from blood, taken in a trial of the OX40 agonist ivuxolimab. Receptors were obtained from an adult with an advanced solid tumor such as melanoma, head and neck, liver or kidney cancer.

In its sample, this clone was seen once. The chain joins TRBV28 to TRBJ2-6; maybe TRBD1 (5 bases). The CDR3 is 14 residues long. Germline CDR1 is MDHEN and CDR2 is SYDVKM. V shed 8 bases and J shed 2 bases, with 10 bases lying between them. The DNA for the CDR3 is TGTGCCAGCGGAACAGGTACTGGGGCCAACGTCCTGACTTTC. Its translation is CASGTGTGANVLTF.

The chain has TRBV19 and TRBJ2-7; D is perhaps TRBD2 (6 bases). V was clipped by 5 bases and J by 4 bases, with 21 bases between them. The CDR3 length is 16 residues. The germline V gene encodes CDR1 LNHDA and CDR2 SQIVND (reference sequence). CDR3 in amino acids: CASSRSGTPNGYEQYF. CDR3 nucleotides: TGTGCCAGTAGTCGCTCCGGGACTCCCAATGGTTACGAGCAGTACTTC.

This clone was seen only once. V and J are TRBV6-5 and TRBJ2-7; TRBD2 is a possible D gene (6 bases). The CDR3 covers 13 residues. With 6 bases removed from V and 4 bases from J, the gap between germline ends came to 13 bases. Germline lookup yields CDR1 MNHEY and CDR2 SVGAGI. CDR3: CASSRREEYEQYF. The CDR3 DNA reads TGTGCCAGCAGCCGTAGGGAGGAGTACGAGCAGTACTTC.

The chain joins TRBV5-8 to TRBJ2-7; 8 bases line up with TRBD1. The V gene end was trimmed by 3 bases and the J gene end by 3 bases; junction bases not matched to a gene: 8. The CDR3 is 15 residues long. Germline loops: CDR1 SGHTS, CDR2 YDEGEE. The CDR3: CASSSRTGRSYEQYF. CDR3 coding DNA: TGTGCCAGCAGCTCTCGGACAGGGCGTAGCTACGAGCAGTACTTC.

As DNA, the CDR3 is TGTGCCAGCAGTTCATACCCCCGGGGTTCCTACGAGCAGTACTTC. The encoded protein is CASSSYPRGSYEQYF. V and J are TRBV6-5 and TRBJ2-7; TRBD2 is a possible D gene (5 bases). The V gene lost 4 bases and the J gene lost 1 base, with 14 bases spanning the gap. This CDR3 has 15 residues. Looked up from germline, CDR1 is MNHEY and CDR2 is SVGAGI.

The CDR3 reads CASSPDRVGGNTIYF. CDR3 coding DNA: TGTGCCAGCAGCCCTGACAGGGTCGGAGGAAACACCATATATTTT. The genes are TRBV7-2 and TRBJ1-3, with 7 positions matching TRBD1. Losses at the gene ends were 5 bases for V and 4 bases for J; bases not matched to a gene: 8. The CDR3 spans 15 residues. The germline CDR1 and CDR2 sequences are SGHTA and FQGNSA.

This clone was picked up a small number of times. This chain links TRBV7-9 with TRBJ1-3; D ambiguous. V was cut by 6 bases and J by 0 bases, with 9 bases left in between. Germline V gene lookup returns CDR1 SEHNR and CDR2 FQNEAQ (reference sequence). The CDR3 is 14 residues long. This CDR3 is CASSFSSSGNTIYF. The CDR3 coding sequence is TGTGCCAGCAGTTTTAGCAGCTCTGGAAACACCATATATTTT.

This CDR3 is CASSRDRGANQPQHF. The CDR3 bases are TGTGCCAGCAGTCGAGACAGGGGGGCCAATCAGCCCCAGCATTTT. The chain is built from TRBV6-5 and TRBJ1-5, with TRBD1 matching 9 bases. CDR1 and CDR2 from the germline V gene are MNHEY and SVGAGI. CDR3 length: 15 amino acids. Germline trimming cut 5 bases from V and 3 bases from J; bases unmatched to any gene: 5.

The gene calls are TRBV29-1 and TRBJ2-1, with 9 nucleotides matching TRBD1. The CDR3 runs to 12 residues. J gave up 8 bases and V 7 bases, and 6 bases lay outside the gene matches. CDR1 SQVTM and CDR2 ANQGSEA come from the germline V gene. The DNA of the CDR3 is TGCAGCGCGGGACAGGGTCACTATGAGCAGTTCTTC. Translated, it gives CSAGQGHYEQFF.

The chain links TRBV18 to TRBJ2-2, with D possibly matching TRBD2 (6 bases). The CDR3 contains 15 residues. V lost 3 bases to trimming and J lost 0 bases, with 8 bases between them. The germline V gene has CDR1 KGHSH and CDR2 LQKENI. The CDR3 nucleotides read TGTGCCAGCTCACCGGGACTGACGAACACCGGGGAGCTGTTTTTT. Its translation: CASSPGLTNTGELFF.

The CDR3 DNA reads TGTGCCAGCAGTCGGATTTTTGATTCACCCCTCCACTTT. Translated, it gives CASSRIFDSPLHF. V gene TRBV27 combines with J gene TRBJ1-6, with no clear D. Germline values: CDR1 MNHEY, CDR2 SMNVEV (reference sequence). The CDR3 consists of 13 residues. Trimming removed 5 bases from V and 8 bases from J, with 10 bases in between.

This chain links TRBV7-8 with TRBJ1-4; D is undetermined. The CDR3 runs 13 residues. Trimming cost V 1 base and J 8 bases, with 8 bases left between them. Germline loops: CDR1 SGHVS, CDR2 FQNEAQ. The CDR3 DNA reads as TGTGCCAGCAGCTTAGGGCGCCAGGAAAAACTGTTTTTT. Protein: CASSLGRQEKLFF.

The V call is TRBV19, the J call TRBJ2-5; no reliable D call. CDR3 length: 15 amino acids. Germline lookup yields CDR1 LNHDA and CDR2 SQIVND (reference sequence). V gave up 0 bases and J gave up 5 bases, with 13 bases separating them. The CDR3 DNA is TGTGCCAGTAGTATAGATATGGGTTCGAGGGAGACCCAGTACTTC. Translated, it gives CASSIDMGSRETQYF.

V gene TRBV6-1 combines with J gene TRBJ1-2; no definite D call. Germline CDR1 is MNHNS and CDR2 is SASEGT. The V end was cut by 2 bases, the J end by 6 bases, with 10 bases between. The CDR3 sequence is 13 residues long. In nucleotides, the CDR3 is TGTGCCAGCAGTGAAATGGGTACCCATGGCTACACCTTC. Its protein is CASSEMGTHGYTF.

V usage is TRBV7-6 and J usage is TRBJ2-1; TRBD1 or TRBD2 may be the D gene (5 bases each). This CDR3 has 17 amino acids. Trimming stripped 2 bases from V and 2 bases from J, with 16 bases between. Per germline, CDR1 SGHVS and CDR2 FNYEAQ. The CDR3 coding sequence is TGTGCCAGCAGCTTATGGCCCGGGACGGAAACCTACAATGAGCAGTTCTTC. This sequence encodes CASSLWPGTETYNEQFF.

The chain links TRBV9 to TRBJ2-7; 11 bases fit TRBD2. The J segment lost 7 bases and the V segment lost 4 bases, leaving 10 bases of the junction unmatched. Germline values: CDR1 SGDLS, CDR2 YYNGEE. The CDR3 is made up of 15 amino acids. In DNA form, the CDR3 reads TGTGCCAGCAGCCCCGGTAGCGGGAGGGCCGATGAGCAGTACTTC. Its protein is CASSPGSGRADEQYF.

J is TRBJ1-1 and V is TRBV6-5; tentatively, D is TRBD1 (6 bases). The CDR3 has 15 amino acids. Germline CDR1 reads MNHEY; CDR2 reads SVGAGI. The germline V and J ends were trimmed by 0 bases and 1 base, with 9 bases remaining between them. CDR3 nucleotides: TGTGCCAGCAGTTACTCTAGGGGGACGAACACTGAAGCTTTCTTT. Protein product: CASSYSRGTNTEAFF.

The CDR3 sequence: CASSLGQPGTEAFF. The CDR3 DNA reads as TGTGCCAGCAGCTTGGGTCAGCCGGGCACTGAAGCTTTCTTT. The V and J genes are TRBV5-5 and TRBJ1-1; D gene ambiguous. The V and J ends lost 0 bases and 4 bases respectively, with 10 bases between them. The CDR3 is 14 residues long. Germline loops: CDR1 SGHKS, CDR2 YYEKEE (reference sequence).

The chain recombines TRBV9 with TRBJ2-5; 12 bases align to TRBD2. There are 16 residues in the CDR3. V trimming: 0 bases; J trimming: 1 base; junction bases outside the gene matches: 1. The germline V gene encodes CDR1 SGDLS and CDR2 YYNGEE. CDR3 DNA sequence: TGTGCCAGCAGCGTAGGGACTAGCGGGATCCAAGAGACCCAGTACTTC. Amino acid sequence: CASSVGTSGIQETQYF.

This chain uses TRBV19 with TRBJ2-3, with 7 positions matching TRBD2. The CDR3 sequence is 16 residues long. Per the germline V gene, CDR1 is LNHDA and CDR2 is SQIVND (reference sequence). V shed 7 bases, J shed 0 bases, and the junction held 10 bases outside the gene matches. CDR3 DNA sequence: TGTGCCAGTATGGAAGGGAGGGGATCTAGCACAGATACGCAGTATTTT. Its protein product is CASMEGRGSSTDTQYF.

The V call is TRBV5-4, the J call TRBJ2-2; 12 nucleotides agree with TRBD2. The trim removed 2 bases at V and 6 bases at J, leaving 5 bases unmatched. Germline CDR1 and CDR2: SGHNT and YYREEE (reference sequence). The CDR3 is made up of 16 amino acids. Here the CDR3 reads CASSFRLAGEPGELFF. Here the CDR3 DNA reads TGTGCCAGCAGCTTCCGACTAGCGGGGGAACCCGGGGAGCTGTTTTTT.

V and J are TRBV7-8 and TRBJ2-7; D remains ambiguous. Germline-derived CDR1 and CDR2 are SGHVS and FQNEAQ. CDR3 length: 15 amino acids. Trimming removed 2 bases from V and 3 bases from J, with 14 bases in between. The CDR3 sequence is CASSLTVPSHYEQYF. CDR3 bases: TGTGCCAGCAGCTTAACCGTCCCCAGTCACTACGAGCAGTACTTC.

This chain joins TRBV20-1 and TRBJ2-1; tentatively, D is TRBD2 (5 bases). CDR3 length: 11 amino acids. Trimming took off 5 bases at V and 8 bases at J, with 10 bases between the two ends. The germline V gene has CDR1 DFQATT and CDR2 SNEGSKA (reference sequence). CDR3 amino acids: CSAPRRDEQFF. Here the CDR3 DNA reads TGCAGTGCTCCCAGGCGGGATGAGCAGTTCTTC.

V and J are TRBV27 and TRBJ1-1, with D perhaps matching TRBD1 (6 bases). V shed 0 bases and J shed 5 bases, with 16 bases lying between them. CDR3 length: 16 residues. Germline V lookup: CDR1 MNHEY, CDR2 SMNVEV (reference sequence). The CDR3 here is CASSLSRGAQGTEAFF. Written as DNA, the CDR3 is TGTGCCAGCAGTTTATCACGGGGGGCTCAGGGAACTGAAGCTTTCTTT.

The chain combines TRBV7-2 with TRBJ2-1; the D gene is possibly TRBD2 (6 bases). The CDR3 runs 19 residues. Germline loops: CDR1 SGHTA, CDR2 FQGNSA. V was trimmed by 1 base and J by 6 bases, leaving 25 bases between them. The CDR3 DNA sequence: TGTGCCAGCAGCTTAGTGGGCTTGGGGGAAGGCCCGGAGGGCAATGAGCAGTTCTTC. Translated, it gives CASSLVGLGEGPEGNEQFF.